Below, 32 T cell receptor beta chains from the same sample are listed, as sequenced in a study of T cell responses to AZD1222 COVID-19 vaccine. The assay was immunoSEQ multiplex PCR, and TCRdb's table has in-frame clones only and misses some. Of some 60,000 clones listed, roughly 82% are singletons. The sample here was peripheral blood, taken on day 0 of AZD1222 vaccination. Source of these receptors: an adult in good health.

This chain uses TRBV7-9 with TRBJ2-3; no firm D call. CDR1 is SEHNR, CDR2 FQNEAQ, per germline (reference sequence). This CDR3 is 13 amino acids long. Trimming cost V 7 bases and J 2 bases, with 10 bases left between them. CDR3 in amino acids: CASNPRNTDTQYF. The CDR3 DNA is TGTGCCAGCAACCCGCGGAACACAGATACGCAGTATTTT.

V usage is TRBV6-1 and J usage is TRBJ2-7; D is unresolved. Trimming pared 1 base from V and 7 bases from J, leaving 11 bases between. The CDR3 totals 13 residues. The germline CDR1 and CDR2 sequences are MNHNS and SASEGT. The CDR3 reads CASSEVIRGEQYV. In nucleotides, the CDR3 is TGTGCCAGCAGTGAAGTGATAAGAGGAGAGCAGTACGTC.

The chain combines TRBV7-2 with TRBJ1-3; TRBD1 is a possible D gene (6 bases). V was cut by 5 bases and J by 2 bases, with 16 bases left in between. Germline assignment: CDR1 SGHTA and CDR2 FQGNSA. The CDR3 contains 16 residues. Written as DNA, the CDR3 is TGTGCCAGCAGCCCTGGGCTTACAGGGACTGGAAACACCATATATTTT. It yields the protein CASSPGLTGTGNTIYF.

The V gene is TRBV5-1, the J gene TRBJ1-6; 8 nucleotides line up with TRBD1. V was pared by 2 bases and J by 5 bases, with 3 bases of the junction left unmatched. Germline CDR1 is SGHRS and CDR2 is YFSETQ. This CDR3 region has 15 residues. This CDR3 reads CASSFLQGDNSPLHF. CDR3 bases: TGCGCCAGCAGCTTCTTACAGGGGGATAATTCACCCCTCCACTTT.

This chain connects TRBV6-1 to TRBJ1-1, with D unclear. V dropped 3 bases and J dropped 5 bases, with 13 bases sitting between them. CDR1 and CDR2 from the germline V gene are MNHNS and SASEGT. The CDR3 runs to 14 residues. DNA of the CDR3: TGTGCCAGCAGTGAGGACCGCTGGGGAACTGAAGCTTTCTTT. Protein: CASSEDRWGTEAFF.

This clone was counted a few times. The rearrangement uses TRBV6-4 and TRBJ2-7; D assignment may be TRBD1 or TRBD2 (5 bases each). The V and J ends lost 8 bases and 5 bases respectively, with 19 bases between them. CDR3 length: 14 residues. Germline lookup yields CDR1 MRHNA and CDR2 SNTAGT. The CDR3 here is CASAMGEKKDEQYV. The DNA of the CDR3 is TGTGCCAGCGCTATGGGGGAGAAGAAGGACGAGCAGTACGTC.

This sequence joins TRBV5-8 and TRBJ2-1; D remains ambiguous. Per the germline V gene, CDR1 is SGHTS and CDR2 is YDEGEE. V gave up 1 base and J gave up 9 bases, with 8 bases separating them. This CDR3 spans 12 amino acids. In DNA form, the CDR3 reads TGTGCCAGCAGCTTGTATGATCGTGAGCAGTTCTTC. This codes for CASSLYDREQFF.

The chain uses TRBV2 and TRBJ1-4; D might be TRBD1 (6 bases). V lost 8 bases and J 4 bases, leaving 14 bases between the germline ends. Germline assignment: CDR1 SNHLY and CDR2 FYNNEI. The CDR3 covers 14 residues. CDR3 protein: CASQRPGHNEKLFF. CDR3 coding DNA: TGTGCCAGCCAAAGACCGGGACATAATGAAAAACTGTTTTTT. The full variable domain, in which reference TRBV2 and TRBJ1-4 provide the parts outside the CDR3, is EPEVTQTPSHQVTQMGQEVILRCVPISNHLYFYWYRQILGQKVEFLVSFYNNEISEKSEIFDDQFSVERPDGSNFTLKIRSTKLEDSAMYFCASQRPGHNEKLFFGSGTQLSVL.

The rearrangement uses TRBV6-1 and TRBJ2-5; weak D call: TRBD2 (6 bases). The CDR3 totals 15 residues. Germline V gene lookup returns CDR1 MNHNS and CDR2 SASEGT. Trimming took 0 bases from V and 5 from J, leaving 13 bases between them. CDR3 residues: CASSEALATVETQYF. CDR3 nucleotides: TGTGCCAGCAGTGAAGCGCTAGCGACAGTGGAGACCCAGTACTTC.

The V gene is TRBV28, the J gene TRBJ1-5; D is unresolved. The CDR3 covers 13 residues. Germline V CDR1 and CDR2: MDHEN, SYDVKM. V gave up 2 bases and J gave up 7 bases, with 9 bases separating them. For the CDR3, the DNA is TGTGCCAGCAGTTTAGCGGTGGAACAGCCCCAGCATTTT. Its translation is CASSLAVEQPQHF.

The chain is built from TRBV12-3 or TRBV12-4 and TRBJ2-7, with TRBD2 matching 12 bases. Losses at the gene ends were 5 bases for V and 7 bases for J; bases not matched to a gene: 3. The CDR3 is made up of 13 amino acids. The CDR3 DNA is TGTGCCAGCAGTCGCCTAGCGGGAGGGGAGCAGTACGTC. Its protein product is CASSRLAGGEQYV.

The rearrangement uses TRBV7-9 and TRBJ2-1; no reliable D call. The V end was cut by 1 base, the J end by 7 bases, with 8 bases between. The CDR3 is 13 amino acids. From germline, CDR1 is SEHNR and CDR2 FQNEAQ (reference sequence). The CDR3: CASSLVGRNEQFF. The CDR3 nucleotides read TGTGCCAGCAGCTTAGTGGGCAGAAATGAGCAGTTCTTC. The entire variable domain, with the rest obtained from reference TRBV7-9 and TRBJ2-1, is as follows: DTGVSQNPRHKITKRGQNVTFRCDPISEHNRLYWYRQTLGQGPEFLTYFQNEAQLEKSRLLSDRFSAERPKGSFSTLEIQRTEQGDSAMYLCASSLVGRNEQFFGPGTRLTVL.

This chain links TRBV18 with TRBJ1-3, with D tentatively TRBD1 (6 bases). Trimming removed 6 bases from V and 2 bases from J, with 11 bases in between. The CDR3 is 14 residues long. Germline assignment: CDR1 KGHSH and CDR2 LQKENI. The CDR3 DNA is TGTGCCAGCTCCTCGAACAGGGCTGGAAACACCATATATTTT. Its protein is CASSSNRAGNTIYF. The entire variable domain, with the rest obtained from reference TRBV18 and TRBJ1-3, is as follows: NAGVMQNPRHLVRRRGQEARLRCSPMKGHSHVYWYRQLPEEGLKFMVYLQKENIIDESGMPKERFSAEFPKEGPSILRIQQVVRGDSAAYFCASSSNRAGNTIYFGEGSWLTVV.

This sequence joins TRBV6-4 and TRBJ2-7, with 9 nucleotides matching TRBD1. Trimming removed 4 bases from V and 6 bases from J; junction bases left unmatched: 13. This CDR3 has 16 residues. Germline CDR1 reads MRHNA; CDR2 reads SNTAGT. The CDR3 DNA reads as TGTGCCAGCAGTGCCTTACCGGGACAGGGAGGGAGCGAGCAGTACTTC. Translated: CASSALPGQGGSEQYF.

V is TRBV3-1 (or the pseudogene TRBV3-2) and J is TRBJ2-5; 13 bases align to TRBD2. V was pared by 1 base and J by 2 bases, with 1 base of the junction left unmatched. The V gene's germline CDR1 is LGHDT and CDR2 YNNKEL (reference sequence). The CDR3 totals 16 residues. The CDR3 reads CASSQGGLAGQETQYF. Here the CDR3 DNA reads TGTGCCAGCAGCCAAGGGGGACTAGCGGGACAAGAGACCCAGTACTTC.

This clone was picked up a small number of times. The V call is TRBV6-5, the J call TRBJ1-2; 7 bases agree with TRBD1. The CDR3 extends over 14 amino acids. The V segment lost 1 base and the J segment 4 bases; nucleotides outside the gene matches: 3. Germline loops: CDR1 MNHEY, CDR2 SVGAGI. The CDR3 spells CASSYYRGTYGYTF. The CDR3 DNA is TGTGCCAGCAGTTACTACAGGGGTACCTATGGCTACACCTTC.

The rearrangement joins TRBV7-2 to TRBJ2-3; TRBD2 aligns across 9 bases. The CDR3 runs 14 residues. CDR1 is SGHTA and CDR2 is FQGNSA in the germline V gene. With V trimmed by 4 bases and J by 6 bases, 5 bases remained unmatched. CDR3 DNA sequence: TGTGCCAGCAGCTGGGCGGGGGGGTTGGATACGCAGTATTTT. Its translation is CASSWAGGLDTQYF.

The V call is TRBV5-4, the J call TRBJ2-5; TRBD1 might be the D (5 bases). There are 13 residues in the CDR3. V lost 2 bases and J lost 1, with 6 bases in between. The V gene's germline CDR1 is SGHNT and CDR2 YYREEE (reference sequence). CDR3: CASSFQGQETQYF. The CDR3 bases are TGTGCCAGCAGCTTCCAGGGCCAAGAGACCCAGTACTTC.

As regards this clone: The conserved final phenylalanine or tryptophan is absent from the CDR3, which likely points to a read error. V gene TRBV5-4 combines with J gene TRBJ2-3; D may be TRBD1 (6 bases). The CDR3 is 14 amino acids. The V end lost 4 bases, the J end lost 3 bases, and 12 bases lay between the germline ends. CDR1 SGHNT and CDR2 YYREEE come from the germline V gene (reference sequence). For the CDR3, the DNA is TGTGCCAGCAGCCTCGGACAGCTAACAGATACGCAGTATCTT. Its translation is CASSLGQLTDTQYL.

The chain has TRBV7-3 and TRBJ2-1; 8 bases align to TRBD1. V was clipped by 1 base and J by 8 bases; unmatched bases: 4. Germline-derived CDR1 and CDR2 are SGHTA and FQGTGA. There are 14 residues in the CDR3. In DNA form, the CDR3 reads TGTGCCAGCAGCTTAAATCCAGGGGGCGATGAGCAGTTCTTC. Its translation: CASSLNPGGDEQFF.

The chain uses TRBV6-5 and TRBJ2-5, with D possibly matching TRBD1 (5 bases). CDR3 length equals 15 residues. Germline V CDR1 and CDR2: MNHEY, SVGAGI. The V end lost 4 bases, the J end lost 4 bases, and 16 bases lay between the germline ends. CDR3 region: CASSWGRQLGETQYF. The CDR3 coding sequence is TGTGCCAGCAGTTGGGGAAGACAGTTAGGAGAGACCCAGTACTTC.

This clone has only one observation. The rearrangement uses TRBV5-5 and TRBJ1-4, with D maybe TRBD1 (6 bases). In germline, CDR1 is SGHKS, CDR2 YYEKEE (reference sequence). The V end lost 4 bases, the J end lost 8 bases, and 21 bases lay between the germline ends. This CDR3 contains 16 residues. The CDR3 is CASSRHLTGNGEKLFF. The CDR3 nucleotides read TGTGCCAGCAGCCGCCATCTTACAGGGAATGGCGAAAAACTGTTTTTT.

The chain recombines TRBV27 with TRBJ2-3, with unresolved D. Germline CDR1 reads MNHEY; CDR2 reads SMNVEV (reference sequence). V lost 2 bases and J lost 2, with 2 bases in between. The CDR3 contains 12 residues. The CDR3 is CASSLTTDTQYF. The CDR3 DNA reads TGTGCCAGCAGTTTAACCACAGATACGCAGTATTTT.

DNA for the CDR3: TGTGCCAGCATGGGGTCTACTTATGGCTACACCTTC. Amino acids: CASMGSTYGYTF. The rearrangement uses TRBV28 and TRBJ1-2, with no clear D. This CDR3 is 12 amino acids long. Trimming removed 7 bases at V and 5 bases at J, with 11 bases between. Looked up from germline, CDR1 is MDHEN and CDR2 is SYDVKM.

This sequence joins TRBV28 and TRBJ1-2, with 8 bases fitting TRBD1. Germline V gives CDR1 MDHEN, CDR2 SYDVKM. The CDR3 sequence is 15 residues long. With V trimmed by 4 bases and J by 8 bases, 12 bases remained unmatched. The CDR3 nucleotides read TGTGCCAGCAGTTCGTGGGGGCAGGGGGCGCAAGGCTACACCTTC. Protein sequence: CASSSWGQGAQGYTF.

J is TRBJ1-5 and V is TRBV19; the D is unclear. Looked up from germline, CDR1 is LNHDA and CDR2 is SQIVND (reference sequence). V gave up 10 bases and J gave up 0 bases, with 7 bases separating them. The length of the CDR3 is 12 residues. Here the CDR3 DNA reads TGTGCCACACAGTATAGCAATCAGCCCCAGCATTTT. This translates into CATQYSNQPQHF.

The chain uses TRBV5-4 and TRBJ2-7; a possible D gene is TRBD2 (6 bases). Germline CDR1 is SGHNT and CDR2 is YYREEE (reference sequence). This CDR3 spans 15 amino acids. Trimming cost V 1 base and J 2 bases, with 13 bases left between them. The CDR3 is CASSLRSGSAYEQYF. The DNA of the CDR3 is TGTGCCAGCAGCTTGCGATCCGGGAGCGCCTACGAGCAGTACTTC.

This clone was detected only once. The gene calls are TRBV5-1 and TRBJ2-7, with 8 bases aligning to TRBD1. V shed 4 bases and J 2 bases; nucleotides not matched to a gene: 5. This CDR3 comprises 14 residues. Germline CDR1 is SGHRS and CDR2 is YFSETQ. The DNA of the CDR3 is TGCGCCAGCAGCCCGGGACAGGAGACCTACGAGCAGTACTTC. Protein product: CASSPGQETYEQYF.

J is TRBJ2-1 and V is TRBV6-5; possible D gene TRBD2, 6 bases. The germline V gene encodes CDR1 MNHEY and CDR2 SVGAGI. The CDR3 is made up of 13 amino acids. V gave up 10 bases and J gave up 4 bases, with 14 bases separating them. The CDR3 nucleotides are TGTGCCACCGCGGGACTGGAGTACAATGAGCAGTTCTTC. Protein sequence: CATAGLEYNEQFF.

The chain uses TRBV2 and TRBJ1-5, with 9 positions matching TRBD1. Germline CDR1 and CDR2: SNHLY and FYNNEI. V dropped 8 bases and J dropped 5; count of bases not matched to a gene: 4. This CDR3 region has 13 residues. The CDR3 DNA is TGTGCCAGCGGGGACAGGGTCGATCAGCCCCAGCATTTT. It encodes CASGDRVDQPQHF.

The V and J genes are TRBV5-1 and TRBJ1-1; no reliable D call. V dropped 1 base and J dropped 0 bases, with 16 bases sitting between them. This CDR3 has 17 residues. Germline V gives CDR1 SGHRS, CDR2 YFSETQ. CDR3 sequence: CASSLYAQRKMNTEAFF. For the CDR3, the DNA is TGCGCCAGCAGCTTGTACGCACAGAGGAAAATGAACACTGAAGCTTTCTTT.

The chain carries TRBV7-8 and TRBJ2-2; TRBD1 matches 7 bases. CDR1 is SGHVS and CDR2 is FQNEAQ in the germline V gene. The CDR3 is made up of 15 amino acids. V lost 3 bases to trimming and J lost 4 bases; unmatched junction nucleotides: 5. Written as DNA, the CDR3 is TGTGCCAGCAGCTTCCGGGACAGTCGCACCGGGGAGCTGTTTTTT. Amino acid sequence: CASSFRDSRTGELFF.